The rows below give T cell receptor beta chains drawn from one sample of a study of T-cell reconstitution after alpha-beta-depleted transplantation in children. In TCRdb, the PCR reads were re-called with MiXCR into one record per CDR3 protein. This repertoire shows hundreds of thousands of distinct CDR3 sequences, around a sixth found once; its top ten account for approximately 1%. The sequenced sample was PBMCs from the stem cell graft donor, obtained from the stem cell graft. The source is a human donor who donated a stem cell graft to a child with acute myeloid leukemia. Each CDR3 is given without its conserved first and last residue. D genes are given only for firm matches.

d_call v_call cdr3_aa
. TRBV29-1 SVPQPANTGELF
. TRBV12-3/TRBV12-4 ASSLSGGGNTIY
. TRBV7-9 ASSFMATHNEQF
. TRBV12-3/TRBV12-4 ASSWGNNEQF
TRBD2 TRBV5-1 ASLEGLETDTQY
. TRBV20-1 SARRRDSTDTQY
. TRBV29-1 SVEFRGPGNTIY
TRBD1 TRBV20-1 SAPQGARGDTQY
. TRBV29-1 SVGRLGNSYNEQF
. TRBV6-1 ASSEGQGIIVGYT
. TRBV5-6 ASREGGEQF
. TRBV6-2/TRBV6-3 ASSYPGPRTTTGNEQF
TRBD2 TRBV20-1 CARDPLAGGNNEQF
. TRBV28 ASSLSDGYT
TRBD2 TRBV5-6 ASSLGAGAITDTQY